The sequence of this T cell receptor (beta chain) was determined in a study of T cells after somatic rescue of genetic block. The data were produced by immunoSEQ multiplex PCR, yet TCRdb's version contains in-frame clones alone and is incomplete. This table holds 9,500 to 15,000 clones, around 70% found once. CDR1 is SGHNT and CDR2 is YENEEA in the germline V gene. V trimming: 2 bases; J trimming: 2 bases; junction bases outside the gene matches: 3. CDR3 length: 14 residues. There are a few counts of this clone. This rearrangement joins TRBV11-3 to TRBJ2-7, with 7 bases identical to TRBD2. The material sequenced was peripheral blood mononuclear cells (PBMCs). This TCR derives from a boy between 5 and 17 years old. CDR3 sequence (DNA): TGTGCCAGCAGCTTAACTAGCGAGCCCTACGAGCAGTACTTC. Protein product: CASSLTSEPYEQYF.